This T cell receptor (beta chain) was sequenced during a study of blood T cell repertoires in COVID-19. Study information: Donors in the United States, Italy and Spain gave samples during acute or convalescent COVID-19. In each case, the material was cDNA or gDNA derived from T cells, B-cell-depleted T cells, or PBMCs.

As handled by the study authors: Estimated nucleated cell counts came from reference gene primer amplification. Data came from immunoSEQ multiplex PCR; TCRdb stores just in-frame clones and leaves some out. V, J and clone size derive from that table, while D and trimming were established from the DNA sequence. The repertoire holds some 76,000 clones, with roughly nine tenths as singletons. Trimming left V 7 bases short and J 10 bases short, with 14 bases between. The CDR3 runs to 13 residues. Germline CDR1 MDHEN, CDR2 SYDVKM. This receptor was taken from a woman aged 18-30 years with acute or convalescent COVID-19. The rearrangement uses TRBV28 and TRBJ1-6; D is unresolved. The source material was peripheral blood. CDR3 region: CASTRAGGSPLHF. DNA for the CDR3: TGTGCCAGCACCAGAGCAGGAGGCTCACCCCTCCACTTT.